Each of the 24 T cell receptor beta chains below was sequenced from the same sample in a study of control samples from healthy donors and cancer patients. Only in-frame clones appear in the TCRdb table, and some are missing; sequencing was by immunoSEQ multiplex PCR. The table has 100,000 to 150,000 clones, 92% seen once. Sequencing input: blood. The receptors were gathered from a woman aged 50 to 60 in good health.

This clone was seen just once. The rearrangement uses TRBV27 and TRBJ2-3, with D unclear. CDR1 and CDR2 from the germline V gene are MNHEY and SMNVEV (reference sequence). The CDR3 totals 13 residues. The ends were cut back, 5 bases at V and 2 bases at J, with 8 bases in the middle. The CDR3 protein is CASSPSNTDTQYF. Written as DNA, the CDR3 is TGTGCCAGCAGTCCCTCTAACACAGATACGCAGTATTTT.

V and J are TRBV29-1 and TRBJ1-1; possible D gene TRBD1, 6 bases. CDR3 length: 15 amino acids. V lost 6 bases, J lost 0 bases, and 17 bases lay in between. Germline-derived CDR1 and CDR2 are SQVTM and ANQGSEA. CDR3 coding DNA: TGCAGCGTCAGGGGCGCAGCTGGGATGAACACTGAAGCTTTCTTT. Translating gives CSVRGAAGMNTEAFF.

The chain uses TRBV5-1 and TRBJ2-6; D gene ambiguous. This CDR3 contains 15 residues. Germline CDR1 and CDR2: SGHRS and YFSETQ. The V gene lost 0 bases and the J gene lost 4 bases, with 8 bases spanning the gap. CDR3 loop: CASSLAGSGANVLTF. CDR3 DNA: TGCGCCAGCAGCTTGGCCGGGTCGGGGGCCAACGTCCTGACTTTC.

The chain recombines TRBV6-5 with TRBJ2-5, with D perhaps assigned TRBD1 or TRBD2 (5 bases each). CDR1 and CDR2 (germline): MNHEY, SVGAGI. This CDR3 contains 15 residues. Trimming cost V 2 bases and J 5 bases, with 15 bases left between them. The CDR3 DNA is TGTGCCAGCAGTTACATGGGACCATCGGCGGAGACCCAGTACTTC. Its translation is CASSYMGPSAETQYF.

J is TRBJ1-3 and V is TRBV27; D might be TRBD1 (5 bases). The CDR3 has 14 residues. The V end was cut by 6 bases, the J end by 0 bases, with 9 bases between. CDR1 MNHEY and CDR2 SMNVEV come from the germline V gene (reference sequence). DNA for the CDR3: TGTGCCAGCAGCTCAGGGAGCTCTGGAAACACCATATATTTT. Encoded protein: CASSSGSSGNTIYF.

The chain uses TRBV19 and TRBJ2-2, with 8 positions matching TRBD2. There are 16 residues in the CDR3. V lost 1 base, J lost 0 bases, and 1 base stayed unmatched. Per the germline V gene, CDR1 is LNHDA and CDR2 is SQIVND (reference sequence). Here the CDR3 reads CASSIGAGANTGELFF. CDR3 nucleotide sequence: TGTGCCAGTAGTATAGGAGCGGGAGCGAACACCGGGGAGCTGTTTTTT.

This chain links TRBV4-1 with TRBJ1-4, with TRBD1 identical over 7 bases. Germline lookup yields CDR1 MGHRA and CDR2 YSYEKL. With 2 bases clipped from V and 8 bases from J, the junction kept 5 bases outside the gene matches. The CDR3 runs to 14 residues. The CDR3 coding sequence is TGCGCCAGCAGCCAAACAGGGGTGGGCGAAAAACTGTTTTTT. Translating it yields CASSQTGVGEKLFF.

This chain links TRBV9 with TRBJ1-1; D is unclear. The V end was cut by 3 bases, the J end by 0 bases, with 9 bases between. This CDR3 region has 14 residues. Germline CDR1 and CDR2: SGDLS and YYNGEE. The CDR3 loop reads CASSGGGVNTEAFF. The CDR3 nucleotides read TGTGCCAGCAGCGGCGGAGGAGTGAACACTGAAGCTTTCTTT.

In its sample, this clone was seen once. V is TRBV5-1 and J is TRBJ2-2; TRBD2 matches at 11 bases. The J segment lost 5 bases and the V segment lost 7 bases, leaving 7 bases of the junction unmatched. Germline values: CDR1 SGHRS, CDR2 YFSETQ. The CDR3 length is 15 residues. CDR3 amino acids: CASQTSGIGTGELFF. The DNA for the CDR3 is TGCGCCAGCCAGACTAGCGGGATAGGTACCGGGGAGCTGTTTTTT.

The gene calls are TRBV6-1 and TRBJ2-1; D is unclear. The germline CDR1 and CDR2 sequences are MNHNS and SASEGT. The V and J ends lost 1 base and 0 bases respectively, with 10 bases between them. This CDR3 has 16 residues. The chain's CDR3 is CASSEERFGSYNEQFF. CDR3 DNA: TGTGCCAGCAGTGAAGAACGCTTTGGCTCCTACAATGAGCAGTTCTTC.

The chain employs TRBV5-1 and TRBJ1-6, with TRBD1 matching 7 bases. The junction had 6 bases not matched to a gene; V was cut back by 5 bases and J by 7 bases. CDR1 SGHRS and CDR2 YFSETQ come from the germline V gene. This CDR3 region has 14 residues. The DNA for the CDR3 is TGCGCCAGCAGAGGGGGCTCAGGCAATTCACCCCTCCACTTT. Encoded protein: CASRGGSGNSPLHF.

This clone was seen a few times. The V and J genes are TRBV29-1 and TRBJ2-1; 7 nucleotides align to TRBD1. The CDR3 totals 15 residues. V dropped 0 bases and J dropped 5; count of bases not matched to a gene: 7. The germline V gene has CDR1 SQVTM and CDR2 ANQGSEA. CDR3 DNA: TGCAGCGTTGAAGATTTCAGGGACAGCAACAATGAGCAGTTCTTC. Amino acid sequence: CSVEDFRDSNNEQFF.

The chain is built from TRBV30 and TRBJ1-5; D is undetermined. The germline V gene has CDR1 GTSNPN and CDR2 SVGIG (reference sequence). V lost 3 bases and J lost 6, with 18 bases in between. The CDR3 has 15 amino acids. The CDR3 DNA is TGTGCCTGGAGCCACCACGGGTTCGGAGGTCAGCCCCAGCATTTT. Its protein product is CAWSHHGFGGQPQHF. Full variable domain (remainder filled in from reference TRBV30 and TRBJ1-5): SQTIHQWPATLVQPVGSPLSLECTVEGTSNPNLYWYRQAAGRGLQLLFYSVGIGQISSEVPQNLSASRPQDRQFILSSKKLLLSDSGFYLCAWSHHGFGGQPQHFGDGTRLSIL.

The chain carries TRBV6-1 and TRBJ1-1; possibly TRBD1 for D (6 bases). CDR3 length: 12 residues. Germline V gene lookup returns CDR1 MNHNS and CDR2 SASEGT. Trimming took 0 bases from V and 11 from J, leaving 10 bases between them. CDR3 coding DNA: TGTGCCAGCAGTGAAGCTGGGGGCCCCGCTTTCTTT. It yields the protein CASSEAGGPAFF.

This clone came up once. The V call is TRBV5-4, the J call TRBJ2-1; D unresolved. V gave up 0 bases and J gave up 7 bases, with 5 bases separating them. Germline CDR1 SGHNT, CDR2 YYREEE (reference sequence). CDR3 length: 12 amino acids. The CDR3, as DNA: TGTGCCAGCAGCTTGGCCTGGAATGAGCAGTTCTTC. Its translation: CASSLAWNEQFF.

This clone was seen a few times. The rearrangement joins TRBV19 to TRBJ2-7; 10 nucleotides line up with TRBD1. The CDR3 is made up of 18 amino acids. Germline V gene data show CDR1 as LNHDA and CDR2 as SQIVND (reference sequence). Trimming cost V 4 bases and J 0 bases; bases outside gene matches: 12. CDR3 coding DNA: TGTGCCAGTAGTAGGGCCAGCCCCCGGACAGGGGGCTCCTACGAGCAGTACTTC. Amino acid sequence: CASSRASPRTGGSYEQYF.

The chain has TRBV14 and TRBJ1-6; D gene ambiguous. V was clipped by 1 base and J by 8 bases, with 15 bases between them. The germline V gene has CDR1 SGHDN and CDR2 FVKESK. This CDR3 is built from 16 residues. This chain's CDR3 is CASSQGTSPLDSPLHF. The DNA for the CDR3 is TGTGCCAGCAGCCAAGGCACCTCACCGCTAGATTCACCCCTCCACTTT.

The chain couples TRBV5-4 to TRBJ2-3; 12 bases align to TRBD2. The CDR3 runs to 16 residues. Germline assignment: CDR1 SGHNT and CDR2 YYREEE (reference sequence). V gave up 3 bases and J gave up 0 bases; unmatched junction bases: 2. CDR3 loop: CASSWGTSGSTDTQYF. As DNA, the CDR3 is TGTGCCAGCAGCTGGGGGACTAGCGGGAGCACAGATACGCAGTATTTT.

V and J are TRBV6-2 or TRBV6-3 and TRBJ1-5; D may be TRBD1 (6 bases). This CDR3 has 16 residues. V was shortened by 2 bases and J by 3 bases, with 14 bases between the two germline ends. Germline assignment: CDR1 MNHEY and CDR2 SVGEGT. The CDR3 DNA is TGTGCCAGCAGTTACAGTGGGACAATGTTCAATCAGCCCCAGCATTTT. Translation: CASSYSGTMFNQPQHF.

The J gene is TRBJ1-5, the V gene TRBV19; the D gene is possibly TRBD1 (5 bases). This CDR3 is built from 15 residues. The germline V gene has CDR1 LNHDA and CDR2 SQIVND (reference sequence). V was trimmed by 4 bases and J by 0 bases, leaving 10 bases between them. The CDR3 reads CASSKTELSNQPQHF. DNA for the CDR3: TGTGCCAGTAGTAAGACAGAGCTTAGCAATCAGCCCCAGCATTTT.

CDR3: CASSPGVGSYGYTF. As DNA, the CDR3 is TGTGCCAGCAGCCCGGGGGTGGGCAGCTATGGCTACACCTTC. V and J are TRBV5-5 and TRBJ1-2; D might be TRBD1 (5 bases). The V end was cut by 4 bases, the J end by 4 bases, with 14 bases between. The germline V gene encodes CDR1 SGHKS and CDR2 YYEKEE (reference sequence). The CDR3 length is 14 residues. Complete variable domain (other parts from reference TRBV5-5 and TRBJ1-2): DAGVTQSPTHLIKTRGQQVTLRCSPISGHKSVSWYQQVLGQGPQFIFQYYEKEERGRGNFPDRFSARQFPNYSSELNVNALLLGDSALYLCASSPGVGSYGYTFGSGTRLTVV.

The chain couples TRBV6-6 to TRBJ1-1; 8 bases are shared with TRBD1. CDR1 and CDR2 (germline): MNHNY, SVGAGI (reference sequence). After removal of 5 bases from V and 5 bases from J, the junction contained 7 bases not matched to a gene. The CDR3 length is 14 residues. CDR3 sequence: CASSRTGLETEAFF. The DNA of the CDR3 is TGTGCCAGCAGTAGGACAGGGTTAGAGACTGAAGCTTTCTTT.

This rearrangement joins TRBV7-2 to TRBJ1-2; TRBD1 might be the D (6 bases). The CDR3 loop spans 12 amino acids. Germline CDR1 and CDR2: SGHTA and FQGNSA. The V gene lost 9 bases and the J gene lost 2 bases, with 10 bases spanning the gap. This CDR3 is CASGGANYGYTF. The DNA of the CDR3 is TGTGCCAGTGGGGGGGCAAACTATGGCTACACCTTC.

The V gene is TRBV6-2 or TRBV6-3, the J gene TRBJ2-7; no definite D call. Between the trimmed V and J ends, which lost 5 bases and 7 bases, there was a span of 15 bases. Germline V gives CDR1 MNHEY, CDR2 SVGEGT. This CDR3 is 13 amino acids long. This chain's CDR3 is CASSQTLIGEQYF. CDR3 coding DNA: TGTGCCAGCAGTCAAACCCTCATAGGAGAGCAGTACTTC.